This TCR beta chain was sequenced in a study of blood T cells in healthy people across ages. Then a second PCR, running roughly 7 to 11 cycles, was carried out with a sample-barcoded 5' primer and a J-beta primer mix. Each CDR3 protein gets one entry after TCRdb re-called the 5' RACE reads with MiXCR. Here the sample spans some 850,000 distinct CDR3 sequences, approximately 24% being singletons. This clonotype was counted between two and nine times. These data also featured in a second study, about T cells of mothers and their children. That report adds: Six children, together with their three healthy Caucasian mothers, made up the donors. Thymic selection shapes TCR recombination output similarly in related and unrelated pairs.

This TCR was sampled from a boy between 10 and 17 years old in good health. Sequencing was performed on blood.

In nucleotides, the CDR3 is TGTGCCAGCAGCCAGTCAACGGGGCTTTATGGCTACACCTTC. Its protein is CASSQSTGLYGYTF. This chain joins TRBV14 and TRBJ1-2; D may be TRBD1 (5 bases). Trimming left V 3 bases short and J 5 bases short, with 13 bases between. The CDR3 spans 14 residues. Germline CDR1 SGHDN, CDR2 FVKESK.